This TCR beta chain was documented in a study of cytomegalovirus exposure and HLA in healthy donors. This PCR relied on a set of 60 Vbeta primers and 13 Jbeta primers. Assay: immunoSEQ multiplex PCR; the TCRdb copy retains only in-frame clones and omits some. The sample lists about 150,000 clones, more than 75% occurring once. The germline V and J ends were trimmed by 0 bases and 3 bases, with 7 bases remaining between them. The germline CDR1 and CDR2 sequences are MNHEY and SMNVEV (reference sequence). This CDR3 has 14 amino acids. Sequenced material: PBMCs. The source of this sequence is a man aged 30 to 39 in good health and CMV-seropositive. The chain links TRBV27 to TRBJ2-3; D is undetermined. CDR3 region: CASSLSIRTDTQYF. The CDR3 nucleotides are TGTGCCAGCAGTTTATCGATCAGGACAGATACGCAGTATTTT.